Included here is one T cell receptor beta chain sequence, with context. The CDR3 extends over 15 amino acids. Trimming took off 4 bases at V and 6 bases at J, with 17 bases between the two ends. The V gene's germline CDR1 is SGHDT and CDR2 YYEEEE. This sample was included in a study of T cells in Graves' hyperthyroidism and ophthalmopathy. What was amplified from RNA transcripts were TCR beta CDR3 regions. The TCR CDR3 was amplified in a first-round RT-PCR using the HTBI primer set. TCRdb re-analysed the multiplex PCR reads in MiXCR, keeping a single row per CDR3 protein. The sample carries around 700,000 distinct CDR3 sequences, about 19% recorded once. Orbital computed tomography and thyroid ultrasound, together with serum TRAb and thyroxine and clinical symptoms, were used for diagnoses.

The clonotype was recovered from a woman between 45 and 60 years old with Graves' hyperthyroidism that later progressed to Graves' ophthalmopathy. This chain uses TRBV5-6 with TRBJ2-1; D is perhaps TRBD1 (5 bases). The specimen was blood. The CDR3 bases are TGTGCCAGCAGCCCGGTGGCAGGGTGGGCCAATGAGCAGTTCTTC. The encoded protein is CASSPVAGWANEQFF.